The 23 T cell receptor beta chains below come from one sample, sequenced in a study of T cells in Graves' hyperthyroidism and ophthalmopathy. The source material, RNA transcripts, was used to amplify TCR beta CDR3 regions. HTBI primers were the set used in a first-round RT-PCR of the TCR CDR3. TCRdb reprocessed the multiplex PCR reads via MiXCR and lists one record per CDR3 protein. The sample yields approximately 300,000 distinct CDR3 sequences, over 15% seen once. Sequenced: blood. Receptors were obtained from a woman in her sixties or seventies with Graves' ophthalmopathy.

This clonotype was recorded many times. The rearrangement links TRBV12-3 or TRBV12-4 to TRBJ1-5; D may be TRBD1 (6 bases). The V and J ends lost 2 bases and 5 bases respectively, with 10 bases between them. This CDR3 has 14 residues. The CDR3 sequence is CASSLIGGYQPQHF. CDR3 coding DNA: TGTGCCAGCAGTTTAATAGGGGGGTATCAGCCCCAGCATTTT.

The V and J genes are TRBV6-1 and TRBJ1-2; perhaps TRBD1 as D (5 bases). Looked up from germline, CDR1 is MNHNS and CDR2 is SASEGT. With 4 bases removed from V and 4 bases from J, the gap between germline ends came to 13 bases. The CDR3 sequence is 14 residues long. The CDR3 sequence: CASSGVDSVYGYTF. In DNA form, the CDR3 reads TGTGCCAGCAGTGGGGTTGACAGCGTCTATGGCTACACCTTC.

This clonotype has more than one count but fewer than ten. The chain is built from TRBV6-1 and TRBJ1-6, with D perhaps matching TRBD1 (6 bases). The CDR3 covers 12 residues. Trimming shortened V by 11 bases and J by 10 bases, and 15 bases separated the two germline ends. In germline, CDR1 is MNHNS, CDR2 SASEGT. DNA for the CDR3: TGTGCCGGCCGAGAAGGGGGGTCACCCCTCCACTTT. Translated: CAGREGGSPLHF.

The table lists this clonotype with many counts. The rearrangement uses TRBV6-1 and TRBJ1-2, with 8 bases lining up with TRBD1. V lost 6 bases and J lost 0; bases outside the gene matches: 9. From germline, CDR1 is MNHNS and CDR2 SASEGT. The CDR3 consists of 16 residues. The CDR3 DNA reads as TGTGCCAGCAGCCAAGGCCCCAGGGGGCCTAACTATGGCTACACCTTC. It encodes CASSQGPRGPNYGYTF.

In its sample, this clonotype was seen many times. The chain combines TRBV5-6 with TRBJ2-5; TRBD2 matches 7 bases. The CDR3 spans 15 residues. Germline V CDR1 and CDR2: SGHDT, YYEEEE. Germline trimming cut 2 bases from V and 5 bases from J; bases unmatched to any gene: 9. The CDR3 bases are TGTGCCAGCAGCTTACGGACCATGGGGGGGGAGACCCAGTACTTC. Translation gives CASSLRTMGGETQYF.

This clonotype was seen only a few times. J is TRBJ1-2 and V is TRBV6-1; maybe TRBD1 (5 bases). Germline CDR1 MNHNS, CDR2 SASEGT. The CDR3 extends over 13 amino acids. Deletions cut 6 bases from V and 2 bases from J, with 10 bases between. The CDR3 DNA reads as TGTGCCAGCAGGGGACGGCTAAACTATGGCTACACCTTC. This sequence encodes CASRGRLNYGYTF.

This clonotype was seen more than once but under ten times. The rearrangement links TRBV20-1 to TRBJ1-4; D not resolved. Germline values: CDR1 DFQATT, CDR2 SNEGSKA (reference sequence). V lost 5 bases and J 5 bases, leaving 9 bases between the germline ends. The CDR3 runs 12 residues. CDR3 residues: CSAQVMNEKLFF. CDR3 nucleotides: TGCAGTGCTCAAGTTATGAATGAAAAACTGTTTTTT.

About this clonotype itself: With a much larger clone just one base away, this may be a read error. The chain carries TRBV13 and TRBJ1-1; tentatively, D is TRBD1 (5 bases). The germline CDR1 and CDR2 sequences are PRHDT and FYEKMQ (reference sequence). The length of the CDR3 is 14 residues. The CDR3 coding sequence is TGTGCCAGCAGCCAAGGACATTTGAACACTGAAGCTCTCTTT. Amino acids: CASSQGHLNTEALF.

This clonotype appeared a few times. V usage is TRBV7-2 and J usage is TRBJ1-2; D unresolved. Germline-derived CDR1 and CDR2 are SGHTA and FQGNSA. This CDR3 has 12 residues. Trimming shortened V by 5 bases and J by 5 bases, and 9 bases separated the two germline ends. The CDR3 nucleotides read TGTGCCAGCAGCCCCCTCACATATGGCTACACCTTC. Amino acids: CASSPLTYGYTF.

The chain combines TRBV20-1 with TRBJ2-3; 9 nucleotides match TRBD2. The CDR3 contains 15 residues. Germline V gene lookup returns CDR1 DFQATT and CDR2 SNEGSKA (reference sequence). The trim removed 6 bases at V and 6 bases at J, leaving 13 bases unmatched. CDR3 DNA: TGCAGTGCCCCACCGGGCGGGAGGGCCGCTGATACGCAGTATTTT. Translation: CSAPPGGRAADTQYF.

CDR3 loop: CASSIEWTGGQETQYF. In nucleotides, the CDR3 is TGTGCCAGTAGTATAGAATGGACAGGGGGCCAAGAGACCCAGTACTTC. This chain connects TRBV19 to TRBJ2-5, with TRBD1 matching 10 bases. This CDR3 comprises 16 residues. Trimming removed 0 bases from V and 1 base from J; junction bases left unmatched: 2. Germline lookup yields CDR1 LNHDA and CDR2 SQIVND (reference sequence).

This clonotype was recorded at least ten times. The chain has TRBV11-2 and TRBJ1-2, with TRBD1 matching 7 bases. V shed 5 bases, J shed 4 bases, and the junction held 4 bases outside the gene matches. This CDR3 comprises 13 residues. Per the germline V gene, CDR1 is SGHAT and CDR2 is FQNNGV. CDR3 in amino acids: CASSPTGIYGYTF. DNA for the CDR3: TGTGCCAGCAGCCCGACAGGGATCTATGGCTACACCTTC.

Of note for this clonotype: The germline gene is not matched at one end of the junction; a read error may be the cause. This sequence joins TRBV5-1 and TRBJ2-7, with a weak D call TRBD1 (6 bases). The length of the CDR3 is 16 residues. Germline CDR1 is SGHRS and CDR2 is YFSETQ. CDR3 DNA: TGTGCCAGCAGCGAGTCCGGGACACGGAGCTCCTACGAGCAGTACTTC. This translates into CASSESGTRSSYEQYF.

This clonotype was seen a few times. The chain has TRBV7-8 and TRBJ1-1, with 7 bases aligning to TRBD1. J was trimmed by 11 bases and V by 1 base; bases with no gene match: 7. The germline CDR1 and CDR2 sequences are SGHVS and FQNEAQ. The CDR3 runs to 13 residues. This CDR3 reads CASSLVQGMGAFF. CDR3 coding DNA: TGTGCCAGCAGCTTAGTACAGGGGATGGGTGCTTTCTTT. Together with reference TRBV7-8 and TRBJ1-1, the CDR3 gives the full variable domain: GAGVSQSPRYKVAKRGQDVALRCDPISGHVSLFWYQQALGQGPEFLTYFQNEAQLDKSGLPSDRFFAERPEGSVSTLKIQRTQQEDSAVYLCASSLVQGMGAFFGQGTRLTVV.

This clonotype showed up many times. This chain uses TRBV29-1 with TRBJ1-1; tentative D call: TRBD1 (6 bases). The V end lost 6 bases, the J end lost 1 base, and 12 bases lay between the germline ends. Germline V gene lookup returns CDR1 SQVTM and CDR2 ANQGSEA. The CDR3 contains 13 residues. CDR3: CSVRTAGNTEAFF. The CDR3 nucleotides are TGCAGCGTGAGGACAGCAGGGAACACTGAAGCTTTCTTT.

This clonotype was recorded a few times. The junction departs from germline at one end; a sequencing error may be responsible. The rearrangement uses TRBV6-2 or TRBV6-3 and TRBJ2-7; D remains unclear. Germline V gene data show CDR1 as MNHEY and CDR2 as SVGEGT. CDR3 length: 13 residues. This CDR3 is CASQSGISSEQYF. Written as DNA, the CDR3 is TGTGCCAGCCAGTCGGGCATCTCCTCCGAGCAGTACTTC.

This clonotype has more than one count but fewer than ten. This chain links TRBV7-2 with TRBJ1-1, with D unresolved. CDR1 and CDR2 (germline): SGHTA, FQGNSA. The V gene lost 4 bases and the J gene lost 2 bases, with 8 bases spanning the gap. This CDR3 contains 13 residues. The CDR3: CASSSRTNTEAFF. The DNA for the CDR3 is TGTGCCAGCAGCTCCCGGACCAACACTGAAGCTTTCTTT.

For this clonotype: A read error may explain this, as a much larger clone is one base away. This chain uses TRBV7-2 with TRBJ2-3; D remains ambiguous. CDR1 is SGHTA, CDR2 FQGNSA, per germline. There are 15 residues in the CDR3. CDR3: CAGSSGQRSTDTQYF. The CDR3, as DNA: TGTGCCGGCAGCTCTGGGCAACGAAGCACAGATACGCAGTATTTT.

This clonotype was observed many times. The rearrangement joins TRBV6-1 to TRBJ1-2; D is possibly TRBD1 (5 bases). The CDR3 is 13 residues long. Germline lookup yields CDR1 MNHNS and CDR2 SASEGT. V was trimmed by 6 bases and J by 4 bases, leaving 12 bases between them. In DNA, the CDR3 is TGTGCCAGCAGCCTAGACAGTTTCTATGGCTACACCTTC. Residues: CASSLDSFYGYTF.

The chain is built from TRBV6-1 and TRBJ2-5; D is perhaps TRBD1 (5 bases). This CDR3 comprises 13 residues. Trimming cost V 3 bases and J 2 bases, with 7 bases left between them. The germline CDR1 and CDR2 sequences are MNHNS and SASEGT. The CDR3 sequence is CASSEPGQETQYF. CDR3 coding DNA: TGTGCCAGCAGTGAGCCAGGGCAAGAGACCCAGTACTTC.

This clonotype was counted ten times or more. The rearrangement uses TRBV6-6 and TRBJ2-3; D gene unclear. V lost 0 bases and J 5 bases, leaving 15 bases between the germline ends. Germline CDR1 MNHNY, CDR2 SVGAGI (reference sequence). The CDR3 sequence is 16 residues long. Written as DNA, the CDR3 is TGTGCCAGCAGTTACTCGAGAATTCTGGGCGTAGATACGCAGTATTTT. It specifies CASSYSRILGVDTQYF.

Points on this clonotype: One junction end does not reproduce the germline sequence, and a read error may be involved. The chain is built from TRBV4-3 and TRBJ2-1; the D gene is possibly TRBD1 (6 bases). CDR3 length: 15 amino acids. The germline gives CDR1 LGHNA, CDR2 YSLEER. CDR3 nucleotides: TGCGTCAGCAGCCCGAACAGGGTCGTACCCAATGAGCAGTTCTTC. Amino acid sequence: CVSSPNRVVPNEQFF.

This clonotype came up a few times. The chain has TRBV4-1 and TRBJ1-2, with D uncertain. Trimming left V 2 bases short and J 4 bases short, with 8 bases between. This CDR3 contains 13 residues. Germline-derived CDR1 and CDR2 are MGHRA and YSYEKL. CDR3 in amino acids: CASSQSPGYGYTF. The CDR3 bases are TGCGCCAGCAGCCAATCGCCGGGCTATGGCTACACCTTC.